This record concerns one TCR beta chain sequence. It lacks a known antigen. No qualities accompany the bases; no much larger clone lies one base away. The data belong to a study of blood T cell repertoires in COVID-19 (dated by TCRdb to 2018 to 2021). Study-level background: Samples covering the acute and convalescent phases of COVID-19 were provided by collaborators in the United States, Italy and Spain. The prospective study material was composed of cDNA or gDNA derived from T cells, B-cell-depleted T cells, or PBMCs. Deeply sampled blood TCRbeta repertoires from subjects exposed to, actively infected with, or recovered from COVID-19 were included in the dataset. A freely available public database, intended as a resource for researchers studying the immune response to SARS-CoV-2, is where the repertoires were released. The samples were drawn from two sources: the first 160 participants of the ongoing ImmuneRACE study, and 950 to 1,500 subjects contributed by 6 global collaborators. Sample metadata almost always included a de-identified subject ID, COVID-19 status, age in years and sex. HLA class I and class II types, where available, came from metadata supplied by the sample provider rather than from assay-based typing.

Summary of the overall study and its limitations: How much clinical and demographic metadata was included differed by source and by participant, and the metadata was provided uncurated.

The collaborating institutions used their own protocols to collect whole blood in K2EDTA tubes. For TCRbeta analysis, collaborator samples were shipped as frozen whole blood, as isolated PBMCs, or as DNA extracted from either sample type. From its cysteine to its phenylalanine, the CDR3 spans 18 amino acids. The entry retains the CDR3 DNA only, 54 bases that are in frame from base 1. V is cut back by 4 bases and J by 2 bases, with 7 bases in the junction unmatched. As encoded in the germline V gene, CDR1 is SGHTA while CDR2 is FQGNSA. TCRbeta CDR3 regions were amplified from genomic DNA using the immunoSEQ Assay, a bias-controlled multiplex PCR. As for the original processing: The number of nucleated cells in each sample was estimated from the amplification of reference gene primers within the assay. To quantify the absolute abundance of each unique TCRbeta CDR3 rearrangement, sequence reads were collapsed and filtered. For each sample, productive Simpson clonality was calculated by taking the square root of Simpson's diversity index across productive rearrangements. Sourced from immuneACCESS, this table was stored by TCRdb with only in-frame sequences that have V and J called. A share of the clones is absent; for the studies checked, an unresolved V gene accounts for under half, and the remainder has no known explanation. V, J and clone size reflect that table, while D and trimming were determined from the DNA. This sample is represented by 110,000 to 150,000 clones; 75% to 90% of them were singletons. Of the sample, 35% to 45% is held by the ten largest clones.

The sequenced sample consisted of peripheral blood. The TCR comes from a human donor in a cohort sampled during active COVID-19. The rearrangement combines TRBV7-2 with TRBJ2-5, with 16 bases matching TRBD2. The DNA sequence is TGTGCCAGCAGCTCCGGGACTAGCGGGGGGGCTGGGCAAGAGACCCAGTACTTC. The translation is CASSSGTSGGAGQETQYF.